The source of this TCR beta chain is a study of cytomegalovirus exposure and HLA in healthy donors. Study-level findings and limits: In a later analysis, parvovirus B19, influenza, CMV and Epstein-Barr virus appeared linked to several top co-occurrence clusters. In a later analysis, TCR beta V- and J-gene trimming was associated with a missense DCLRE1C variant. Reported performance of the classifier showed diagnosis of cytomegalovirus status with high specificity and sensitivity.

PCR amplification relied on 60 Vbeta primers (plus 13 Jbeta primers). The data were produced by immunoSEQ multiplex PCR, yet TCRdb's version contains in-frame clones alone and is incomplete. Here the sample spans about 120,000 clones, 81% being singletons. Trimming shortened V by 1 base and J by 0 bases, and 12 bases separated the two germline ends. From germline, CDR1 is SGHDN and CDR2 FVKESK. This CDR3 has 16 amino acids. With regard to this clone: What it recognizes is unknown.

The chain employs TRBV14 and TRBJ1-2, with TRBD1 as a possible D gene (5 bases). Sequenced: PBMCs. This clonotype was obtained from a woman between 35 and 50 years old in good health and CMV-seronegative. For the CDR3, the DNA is TGTGCCAGCAGCCAAGGAAGACAGAATACTAACTATGGCTACACCTTC. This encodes CASSQGRQNTNYGYTF.